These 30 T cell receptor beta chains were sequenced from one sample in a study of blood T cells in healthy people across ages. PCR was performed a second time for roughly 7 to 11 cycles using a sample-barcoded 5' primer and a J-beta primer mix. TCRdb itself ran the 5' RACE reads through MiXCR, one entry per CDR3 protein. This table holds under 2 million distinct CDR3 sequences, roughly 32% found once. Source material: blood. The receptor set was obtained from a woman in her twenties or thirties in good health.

CDR3 residues: CSAATGASPQHF. In DNA form, the CDR3 reads TGCAGTGCTGCAACAGGGGCCAGCCCCCAGCATTTT. This chain uses TRBV20-1 with TRBJ1-5; the match to TRBD1 covers 7 bases. Trimming cost V 5 bases and J 10 bases; bases outside gene matches: 8. This CDR3 is built from 12 residues. Per the germline V gene, CDR1 is DFQATT and CDR2 is SNEGSKA (reference sequence).

CDR3 sequence (DNA): TGTGCCAGCAGCTCCAGCCGGGACAGGGGGTGGAATTCACCCCTCCACTTT. This codes for CASSSSRDRGWNSPLHF. The rearrangement links TRBV7-9 to TRBJ1-6; 11 bases match TRBD1. Germline V lookup: CDR1 SEHNR, CDR2 FQNEAQ (reference sequence). The CDR3 runs 17 residues. Germline trimming cut 4 bases from V and 7 bases from J; bases unmatched to any gene: 9.

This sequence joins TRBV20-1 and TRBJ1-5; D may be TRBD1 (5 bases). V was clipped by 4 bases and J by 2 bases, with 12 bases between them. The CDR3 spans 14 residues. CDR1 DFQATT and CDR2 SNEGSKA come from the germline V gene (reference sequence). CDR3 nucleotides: TGCAGTGCTATTCGCGGGGGGGGCAATCAGCCCCAGCATTTT. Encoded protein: CSAIRGGGNQPQHF.

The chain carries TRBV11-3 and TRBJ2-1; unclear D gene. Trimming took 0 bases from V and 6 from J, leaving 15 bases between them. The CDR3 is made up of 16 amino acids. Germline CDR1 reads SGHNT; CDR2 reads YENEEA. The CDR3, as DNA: TGTGCCAGCAGCTTAGACGGAACGGGTTTCACCAATGAGCAGTTCTTC. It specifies CASSLDGTGFTNEQFF.

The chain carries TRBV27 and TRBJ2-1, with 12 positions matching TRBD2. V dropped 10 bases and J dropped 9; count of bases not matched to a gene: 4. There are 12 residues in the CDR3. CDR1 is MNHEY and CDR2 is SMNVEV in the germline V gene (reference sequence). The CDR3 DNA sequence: TGTGCCATCGGACTAGCGGGACCTGAGCAGTTCTTC. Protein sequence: CAIGLAGPEQFF.

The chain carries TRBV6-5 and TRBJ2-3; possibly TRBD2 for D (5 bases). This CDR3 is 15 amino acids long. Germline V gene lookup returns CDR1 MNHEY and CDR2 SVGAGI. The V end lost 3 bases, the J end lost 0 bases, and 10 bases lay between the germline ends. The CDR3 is CASSYEGESTDTQYF. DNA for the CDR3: TGTGCCAGCAGTTATGAGGGAGAGAGCACAGATACGCAGTATTTT.

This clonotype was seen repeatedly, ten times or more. The CDR3 nucleotides are TGCAGCGTTGTAGAGGGGGGGAAAGAGACCCAGTACTTC. Residues: CSVVEGGKETQYF. The V gene is TRBV29-1, the J gene TRBJ2-5; D is possibly TRBD2 (7 bases). Trimming left V 4 bases short and J 3 bases short, with 12 bases between. CDR3 length: 13 residues. Germline lookup yields CDR1 SQVTM and CDR2 ANQGSEA.

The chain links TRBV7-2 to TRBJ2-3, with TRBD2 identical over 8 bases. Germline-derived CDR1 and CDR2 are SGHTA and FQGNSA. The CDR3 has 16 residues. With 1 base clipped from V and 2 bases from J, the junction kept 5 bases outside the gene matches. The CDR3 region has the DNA TGTGCCAGCAGCTTAGGAGGACTAGCCCCCACAGATACGCAGTATTTT. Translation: CASSLGGLAPTDTQYF. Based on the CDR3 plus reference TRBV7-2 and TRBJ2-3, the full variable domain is GAGVSQSPSNKVTEKGKDVELRCDPISGHTALYWYRQSLGQGLEFLIYFQGNSAPDKSGLPSDRFSAERTGGSVSTLTIQRTQQEDSAVYLCASSLGGLAPTDTQYFGPGTRLTVL.

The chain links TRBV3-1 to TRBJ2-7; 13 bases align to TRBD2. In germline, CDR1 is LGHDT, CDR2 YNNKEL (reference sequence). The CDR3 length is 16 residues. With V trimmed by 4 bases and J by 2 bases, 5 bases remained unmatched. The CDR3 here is CASSLRGTSGAYEQYF. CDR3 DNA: TGTGCCAGCAGCCTCCGCGGGACTAGCGGGGCCTACGAGCAGTACTTC.

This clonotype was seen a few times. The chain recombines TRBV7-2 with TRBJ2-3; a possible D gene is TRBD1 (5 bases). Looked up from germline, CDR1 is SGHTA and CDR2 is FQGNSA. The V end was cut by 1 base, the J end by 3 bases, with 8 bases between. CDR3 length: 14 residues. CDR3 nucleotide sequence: TGTGCCAGCAGCTTAGAACAGGTGACAGATACGCAGTATTTT. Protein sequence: CASSLEQVTDTQYF.

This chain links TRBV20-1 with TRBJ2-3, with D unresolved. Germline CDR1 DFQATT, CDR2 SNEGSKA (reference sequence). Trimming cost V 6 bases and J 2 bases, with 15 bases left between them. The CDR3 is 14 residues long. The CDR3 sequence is CSAPGGSYTDTQYF. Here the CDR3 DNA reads TGCAGTGCCCCCGGCGGTTCATACACAGATACGCAGTATTTT.

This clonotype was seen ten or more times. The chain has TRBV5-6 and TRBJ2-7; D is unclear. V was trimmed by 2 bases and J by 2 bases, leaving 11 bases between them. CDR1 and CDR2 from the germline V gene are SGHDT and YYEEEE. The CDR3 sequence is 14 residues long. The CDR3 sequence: CASSFWPLTYEQYF. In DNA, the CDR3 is TGTGCCAGCAGCTTCTGGCCTCTGACCTACGAGCAGTACTTC.

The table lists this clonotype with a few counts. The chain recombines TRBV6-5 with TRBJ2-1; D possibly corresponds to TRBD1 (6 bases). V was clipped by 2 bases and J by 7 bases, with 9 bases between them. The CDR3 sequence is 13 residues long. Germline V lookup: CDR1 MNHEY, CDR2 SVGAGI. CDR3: CASSYRGQNEQFF. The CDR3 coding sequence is TGTGCCAGCAGTTACCGCGGACAGAATGAGCAGTTCTTC.

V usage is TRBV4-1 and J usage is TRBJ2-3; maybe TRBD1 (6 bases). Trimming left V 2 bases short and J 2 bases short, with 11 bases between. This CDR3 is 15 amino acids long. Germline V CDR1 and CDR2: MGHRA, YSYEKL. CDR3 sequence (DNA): TGCGCCAGCAGCCAATCACAGGGATACACAGATACGCAGTATTTT. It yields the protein CASSQSQGYTDTQYF.

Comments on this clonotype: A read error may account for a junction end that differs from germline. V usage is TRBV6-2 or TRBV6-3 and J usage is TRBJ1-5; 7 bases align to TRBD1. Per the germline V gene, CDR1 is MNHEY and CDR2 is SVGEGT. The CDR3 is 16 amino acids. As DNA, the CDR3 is TGTGCCAGCAGTCCCCCGGACAGGTATAGCAATCAGCCCCCGCATTTT. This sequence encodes CASSPPDRYSNQPPHF.

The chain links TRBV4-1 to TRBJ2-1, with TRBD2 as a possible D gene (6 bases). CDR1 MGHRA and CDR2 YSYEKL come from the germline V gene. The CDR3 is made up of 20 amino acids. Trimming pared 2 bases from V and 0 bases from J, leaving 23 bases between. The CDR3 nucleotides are TGCGCCAGCAGCCAACCCAGCGGGTCGCGGGGTAGCAGCTCCTACAATGAGCAGTTCTTC. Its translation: CASSQPSGSRGSSSYNEQFF.

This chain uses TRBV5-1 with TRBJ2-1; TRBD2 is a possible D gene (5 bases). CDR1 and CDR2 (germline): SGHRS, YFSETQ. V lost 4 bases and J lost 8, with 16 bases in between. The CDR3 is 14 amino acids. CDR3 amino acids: CASSRERTHDEQFF. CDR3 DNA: TGCGCCAGCAGCCGGGAACGTACTCACGATGAGCAGTTCTTC.

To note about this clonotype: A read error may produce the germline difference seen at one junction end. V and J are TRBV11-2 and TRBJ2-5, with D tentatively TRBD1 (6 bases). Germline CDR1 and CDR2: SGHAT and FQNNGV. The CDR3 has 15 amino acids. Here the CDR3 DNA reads TGTGCCAGCAGCCCGGGACACATGCAACAAGAGACCCGGTACTTC. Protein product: CASSPGHMQQETRYF.

CDR3 sequence: CASGPQSTGEGEQYF. The DNA of the CDR3 is TGTGCCAGCGGCCCCCAGAGTACAGGGGAGGGCGAGCAGTACTTC. The chain couples TRBV27 to TRBJ2-7; the D gene could be TRBD1 or TRBD2 (7 bases each). Per the germline V gene, CDR1 is MNHEY and CDR2 is SMNVEV (reference sequence). This CDR3 has 15 amino acids. Trimming left V 8 bases short and J 6 bases short, with 23 bases between.

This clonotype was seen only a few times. CDR3 sequence: CASSREGGEKLFF. DNA for the CDR3: TGTGCCAGCAGTCGGGAAGGGGGTGAAAAACTGTTTTTT. This chain uses TRBV7-9 with TRBJ1-4; D is possibly TRBD1 (6 bases). The CDR3 consists of 13 residues. V dropped 6 bases and J dropped 7 bases, with 12 bases sitting between them. The V gene's germline CDR1 is SEHNR and CDR2 FQNEAQ (reference sequence).

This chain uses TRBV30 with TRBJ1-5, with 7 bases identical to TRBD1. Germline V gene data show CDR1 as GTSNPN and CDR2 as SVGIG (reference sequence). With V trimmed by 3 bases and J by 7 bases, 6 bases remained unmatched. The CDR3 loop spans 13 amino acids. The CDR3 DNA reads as TGTGCCTGGAGCCCAGGGGGTAGCCAGCCCCAGCATTTT. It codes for CAWSPGGSQPQHF.

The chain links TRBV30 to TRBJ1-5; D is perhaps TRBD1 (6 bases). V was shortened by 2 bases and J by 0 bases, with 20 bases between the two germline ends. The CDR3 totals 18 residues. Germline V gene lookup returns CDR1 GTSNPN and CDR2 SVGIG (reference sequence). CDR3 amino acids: CAWSPKPAPRGSNQPQHF. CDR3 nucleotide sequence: TGTGCCTGGAGTCCTAAACCCGCACCCAGGGGTAGCAATCAGCCCCAGCATTTT.

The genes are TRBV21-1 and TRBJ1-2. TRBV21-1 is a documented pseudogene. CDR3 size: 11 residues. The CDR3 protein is CASSKLHGYTF. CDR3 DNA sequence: TGTGCCAGCAGCAAATTGCATGGCTACACCTTC.

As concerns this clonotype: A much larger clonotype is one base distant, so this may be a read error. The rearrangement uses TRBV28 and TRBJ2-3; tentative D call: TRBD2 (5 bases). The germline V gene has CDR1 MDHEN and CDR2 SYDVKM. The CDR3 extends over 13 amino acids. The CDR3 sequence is CASSIPGTDTLYF. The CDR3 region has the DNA TGTGCCAGCAGTATTCCGGGAACTGATACGCTGTATTTT.

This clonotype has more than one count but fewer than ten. CDR3: CASSQTGTANYGYTF. The CDR3 DNA reads as TGTGCCAGCAGCCAAACCGGGACAGCTAACTATGGCTACACCTTC. The chain has TRBV6-2 or TRBV6-3 and TRBJ1-2; 7 nucleotides match TRBD1. Trimming took 6 bases from V and 0 from J; bases not matched to a gene: 7. Per germline, CDR1 MNHEY and CDR2 SVGEGT. The length of the CDR3 is 15 residues.

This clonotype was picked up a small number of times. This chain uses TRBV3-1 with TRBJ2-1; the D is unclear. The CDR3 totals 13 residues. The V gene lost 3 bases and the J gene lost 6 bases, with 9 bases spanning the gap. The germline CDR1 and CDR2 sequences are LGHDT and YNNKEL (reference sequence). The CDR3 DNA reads TGTGCCAGCAGCCAGTCTCGTGGCAATGAGCAGTTCTTC. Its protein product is CASSQSRGNEQFF.

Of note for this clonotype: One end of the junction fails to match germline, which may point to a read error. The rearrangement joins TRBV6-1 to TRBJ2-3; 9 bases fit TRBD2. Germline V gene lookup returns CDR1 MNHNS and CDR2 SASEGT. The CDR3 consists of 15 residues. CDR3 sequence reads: CASSDSGRGTDMQYF. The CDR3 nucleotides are TGTGCCAGCAGTGATAGCGGGAGAGGCACAGATATGCAGTATTTT.

CDR3 in amino acids: CASSRSGPSYNEQFF. The CDR3 coding sequence is TGCGCCAGCAGTCGTAGCGGACCCTCCTACAATGAGCAGTTCTTC. This chain uses TRBV10-1 with TRBJ2-1; TRBD2 might be the D (6 bases). The V gene lost 5 bases and the J gene lost 0 bases, with 11 bases spanning the gap. From germline, CDR1 is WNHNN and CDR2 SYGVQD (reference sequence). This CDR3 is 15 amino acids long.

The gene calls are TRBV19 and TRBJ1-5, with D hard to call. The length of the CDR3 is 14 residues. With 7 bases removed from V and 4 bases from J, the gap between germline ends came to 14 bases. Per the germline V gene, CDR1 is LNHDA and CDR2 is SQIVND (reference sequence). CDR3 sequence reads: CASKGNALNQPQHF. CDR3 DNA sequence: TGTGCCAGTAAGGGCAACGCGTTGAATCAGCCCCAGCATTTT.

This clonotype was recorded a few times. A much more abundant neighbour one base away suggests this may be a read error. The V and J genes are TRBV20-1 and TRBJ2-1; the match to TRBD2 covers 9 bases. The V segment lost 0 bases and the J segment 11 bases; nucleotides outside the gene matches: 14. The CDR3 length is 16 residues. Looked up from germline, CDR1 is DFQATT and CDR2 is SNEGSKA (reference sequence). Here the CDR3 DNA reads TGCAGTGCTAGAGATCGGCGGGAGGGCCAAGGGAATAAGCAGTTCTTC. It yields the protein CSARDRREGQGNKQFF.